This T cell receptor beta chain derives from a study of blood T cells in healthy people across ages. This clonotype occurred many times. With 10 bases clipped from V and 3 bases from J, the junction kept 7 bases outside the gene matches. CDR1 and CDR2 (germline): MDHEN, SYDVKM. CDR3 length: 14 residues. Each sample used at least 6.5 million PBMCs. Sample-barcoded 5' priming and a J-beta primer mix drove a second PCR of 7 to 11 cycles. TCRdb re-derived calls from the 5' RACE reads in MiXCR, one entry per CDR3 protein. Of roughly 650,000 distinct CDR3 sequences detected, roughly 30% appear once; the ten largest clones hold less than 20%.

The chain employs TRBV28 and TRBJ2-1; TRBD2 matches at 9 bases. Sequences were obtained from blood. The source is a woman of 80 years or more in good health. CDR3 bases: TGTGCCACCGAGGCGGGGGGGATCTACAATGAGCAGTTCTTC. Encoded protein: CATEAGGIYNEQFF.